This T cell receptor (beta chain) was sequenced during a study of T cells after yellow fever vaccination. This clonotype was picked up many times. No antigen is known for it. General study findings and limits: Booster sampling recovered most clones from primary vaccination (roughly 96% CD4, around 90% CD8). The study found a weaker secondary response that peaked faster, day 5 versus 15.

TCRdb re-derived calls from the 5' RACE reads in MiXCR, one entry per CDR3 protein. The sample consists of 500,000 to 650,000 distinct CDR3 sequences, roughly a sixth of them appearing once. The length of the CDR3 is 15 residues. V was clipped by 5 bases and J by 8 bases, with 21 bases between them. The material was PBMCs, obtained about 5 days after the first yellow fever vaccination. The receptor comes from a man aged 18 to 29 who received the YFV17D yellow fever vaccine. V is TRBV12-3 or TRBV12-4 and J is TRBJ1-2; a weak D match, TRBD1 (6 bases). For the CDR3, the DNA is TGTGCCAGCAGTGAGAGAAACAGGGTTGTAAACGGCTACACCTTC. It translates to CASSERNRVVNGYTF.